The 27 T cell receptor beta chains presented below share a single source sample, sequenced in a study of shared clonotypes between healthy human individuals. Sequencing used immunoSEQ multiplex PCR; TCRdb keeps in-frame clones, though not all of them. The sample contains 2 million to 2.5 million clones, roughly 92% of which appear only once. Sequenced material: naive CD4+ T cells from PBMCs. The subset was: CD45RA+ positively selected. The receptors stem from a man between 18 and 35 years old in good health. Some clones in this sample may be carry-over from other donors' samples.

CDR3 protein: CAWSWQGNTEAFF. As DNA, the CDR3 is TGTGCCTGGAGTTGGCAGGGGAACACTGAAGCTTTCTTT. The chain combines TRBV30 with TRBJ1-1, with TRBD1 as a possible D gene (5 bases). The CDR3 extends over 13 amino acids. V shed 2 bases and J shed 1 base, with 8 bases lying between them. The germline CDR1 and CDR2 sequences are GTSNPN and SVGIG (reference sequence).

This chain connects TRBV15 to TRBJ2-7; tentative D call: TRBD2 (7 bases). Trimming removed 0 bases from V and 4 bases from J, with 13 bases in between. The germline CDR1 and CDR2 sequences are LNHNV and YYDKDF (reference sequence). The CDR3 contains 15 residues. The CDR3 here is CATSRESGGGYEQYF. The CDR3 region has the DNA TGTGCCACCAGCAGAGAATCGGGGGGCGGTTACGAGCAGTACTTC.

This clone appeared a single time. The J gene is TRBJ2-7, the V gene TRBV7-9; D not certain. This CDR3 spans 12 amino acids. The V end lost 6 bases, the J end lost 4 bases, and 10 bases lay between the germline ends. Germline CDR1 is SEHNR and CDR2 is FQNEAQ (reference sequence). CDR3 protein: CASSSIGYEQYF. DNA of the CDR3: TGTGCCAGCAGTAGTATTGGTTACGAGCAGTACTTC.

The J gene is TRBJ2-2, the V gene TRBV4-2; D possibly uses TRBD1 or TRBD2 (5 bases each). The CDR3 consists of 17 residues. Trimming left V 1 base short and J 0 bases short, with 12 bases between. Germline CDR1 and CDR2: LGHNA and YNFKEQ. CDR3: CASSQGHGAANTGELFF. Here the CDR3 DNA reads TGTGCCAGCAGCCAAGGCCACGGGGCCGCGAACACCGGGGAGCTGTTTTTT.

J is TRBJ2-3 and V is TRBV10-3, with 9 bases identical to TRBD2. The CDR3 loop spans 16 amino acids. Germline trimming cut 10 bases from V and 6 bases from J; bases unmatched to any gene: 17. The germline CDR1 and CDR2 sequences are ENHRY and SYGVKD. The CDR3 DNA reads TGTGCCAACCTAAAACCTCGTCTAGCGGGAATGGATACGCAGTATTTT. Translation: CANLKPRLAGMDTQYF.

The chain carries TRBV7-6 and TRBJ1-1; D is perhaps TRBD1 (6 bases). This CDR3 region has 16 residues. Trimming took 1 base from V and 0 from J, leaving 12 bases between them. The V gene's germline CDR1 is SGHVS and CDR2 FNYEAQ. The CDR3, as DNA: TGTGCCAGCAGCTTAGGGTCGGGGGGCCTGAACACTGAAGCTTTCTTT. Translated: CASSLGSGGLNTEAFF. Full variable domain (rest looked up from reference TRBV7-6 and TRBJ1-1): GAGVSQSPRYKVTKRGQDVALRCDPISGHVSLYWYRQALGQGPEFLTYFNYEAQQDKSGLPNDRFSAERPEGSISTLTIQRTEQRDSAMYRCASSLGSGGLNTEAFFGQGTRLTVV.

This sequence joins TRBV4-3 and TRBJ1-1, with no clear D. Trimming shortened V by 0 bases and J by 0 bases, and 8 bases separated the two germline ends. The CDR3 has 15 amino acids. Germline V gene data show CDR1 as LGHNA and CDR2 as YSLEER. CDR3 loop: CASSQEASLNTEAFF. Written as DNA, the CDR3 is TGCGCCAGCAGCCAAGAGGCATCTTTGAACACTGAAGCTTTCTTT.

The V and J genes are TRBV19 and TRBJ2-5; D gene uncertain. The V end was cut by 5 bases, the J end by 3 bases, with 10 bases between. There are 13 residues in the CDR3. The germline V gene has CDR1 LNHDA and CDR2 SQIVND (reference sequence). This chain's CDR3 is CASSWRQEETQYF. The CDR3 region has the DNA TGTGCCAGTAGTTGGCGTCAAGAAGAGACCCAGTACTTC.

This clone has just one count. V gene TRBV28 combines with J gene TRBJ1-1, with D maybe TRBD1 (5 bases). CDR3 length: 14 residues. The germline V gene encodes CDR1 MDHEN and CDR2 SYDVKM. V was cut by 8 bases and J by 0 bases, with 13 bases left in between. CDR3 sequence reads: CASGLGGMNTEAFF. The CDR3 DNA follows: TGTGCCAGCGGCTTGGGGGGGATGAACACTGAAGCTTTCTTT.

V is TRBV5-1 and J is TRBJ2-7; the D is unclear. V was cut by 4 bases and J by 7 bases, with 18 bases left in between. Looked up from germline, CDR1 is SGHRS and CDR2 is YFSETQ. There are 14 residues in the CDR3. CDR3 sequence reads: CASSLGNGLGEQYF. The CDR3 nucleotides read TGCGCCAGCAGCCTGGGGAATGGGCTAGGTGAGCAGTACTTC.

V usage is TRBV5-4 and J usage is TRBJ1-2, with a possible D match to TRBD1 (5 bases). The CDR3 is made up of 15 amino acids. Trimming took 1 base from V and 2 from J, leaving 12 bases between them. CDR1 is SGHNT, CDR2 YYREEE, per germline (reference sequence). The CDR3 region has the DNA TGTGCCAGCAGCTTGAAGTTGGGGGGAAACTATGGCTACACCTTC. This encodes CASSLKLGGNYGYTF.

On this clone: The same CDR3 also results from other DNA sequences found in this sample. The CDR3: CASSPSGPYEQYF. CDR3 DNA sequence: TGCGCCAGCAGCCCTAGCGGCCCCTACGAGCAGTACTTC. J is TRBJ2-7 and V is TRBV5-1, with 7 bases matching TRBD2. J gave up 2 bases and V 4 bases, and 3 bases lay outside the gene matches. Germline V lookup: CDR1 SGHRS, CDR2 YFSETQ. This CDR3 has 13 residues.

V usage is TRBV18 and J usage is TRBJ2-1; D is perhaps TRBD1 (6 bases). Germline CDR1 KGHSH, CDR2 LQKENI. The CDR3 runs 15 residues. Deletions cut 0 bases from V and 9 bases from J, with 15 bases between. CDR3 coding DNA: TGTGCCAGCTCACCACCGGTAGCGCAGGGGCTTGAGCAGTTCTTC. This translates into CASSPPVAQGLEQFF.

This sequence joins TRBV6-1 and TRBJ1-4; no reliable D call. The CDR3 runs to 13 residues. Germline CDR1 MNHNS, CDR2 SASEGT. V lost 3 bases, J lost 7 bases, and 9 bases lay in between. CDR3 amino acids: CASSEAGREKLFF. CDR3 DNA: TGTGCCAGCAGTGAGGCAGGTCGTGAAAAACTGTTTTTT.

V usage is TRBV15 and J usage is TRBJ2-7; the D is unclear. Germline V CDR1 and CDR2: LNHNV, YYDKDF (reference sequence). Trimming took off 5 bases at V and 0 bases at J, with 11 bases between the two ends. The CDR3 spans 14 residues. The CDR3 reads CATSSRHFSYEQYF. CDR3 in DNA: TGTGCCACCAGCTCCAGGCATTTCTCCTACGAGCAGTACTTC.

The CDR3 reads CASSEELGNYGYTF. Here the CDR3 DNA reads TGTGCCAGCAGTGAAGAGCTGGGAAACTATGGCTACACCTTC. The chain has TRBV2 and TRBJ1-2; D ambiguous. V was trimmed by 1 base and J by 2 bases, leaving 8 bases between them. CDR1 and CDR2 (germline): SNHLY, FYNNEI. This CDR3 has 14 residues.

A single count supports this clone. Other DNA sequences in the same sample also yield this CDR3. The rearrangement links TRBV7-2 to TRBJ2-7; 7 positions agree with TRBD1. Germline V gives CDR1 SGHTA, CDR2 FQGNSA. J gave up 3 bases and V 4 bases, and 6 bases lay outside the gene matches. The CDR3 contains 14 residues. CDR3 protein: CASSSRQGDYEQYF. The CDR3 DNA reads TGTGCCAGCAGCTCCCGCCAGGGGGACTACGAGCAGTACTTC.

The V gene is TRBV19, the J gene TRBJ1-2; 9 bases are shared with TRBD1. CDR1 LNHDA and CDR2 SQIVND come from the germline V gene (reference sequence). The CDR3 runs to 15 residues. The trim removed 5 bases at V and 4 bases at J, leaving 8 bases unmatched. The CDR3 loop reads CASSSGQGKIYGYTF. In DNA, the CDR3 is TGTGCCAGTAGTTCGGGACAGGGAAAAATCTATGGCTACACCTTC.

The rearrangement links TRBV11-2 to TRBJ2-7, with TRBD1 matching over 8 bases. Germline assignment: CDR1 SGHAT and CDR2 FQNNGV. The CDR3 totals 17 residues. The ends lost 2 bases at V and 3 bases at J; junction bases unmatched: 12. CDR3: CASSLRFSGTGLYEQYF. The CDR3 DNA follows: TGTGCCAGCAGCTTACGATTCTCGGGGACAGGCCTCTACGAGCAGTACTTC.

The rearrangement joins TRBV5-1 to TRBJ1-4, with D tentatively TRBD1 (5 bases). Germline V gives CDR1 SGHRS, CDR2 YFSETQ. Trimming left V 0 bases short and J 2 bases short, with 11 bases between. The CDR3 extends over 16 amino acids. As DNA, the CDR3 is TGCGCCAGCAGCTTGGTTCGGGCAGGGACTAATGAAAAACTGTTTTTT. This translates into CASSLVRAGTNEKLFF. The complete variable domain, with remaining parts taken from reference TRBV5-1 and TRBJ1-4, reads KAGVTQTPRYLIKTRGQQVTLSCSPISGHRSVSWYQQTPGQGLQFLFEYFSETQRNKGNFPGRFSGRQFSNSRSEMNVSTLELGDSALYLCASSLVRAGTNEKLFFGSGTQLSVL.

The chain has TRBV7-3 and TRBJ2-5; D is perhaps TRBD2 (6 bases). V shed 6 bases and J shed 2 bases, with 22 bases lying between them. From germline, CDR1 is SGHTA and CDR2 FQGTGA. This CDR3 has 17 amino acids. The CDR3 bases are TGTGCCAGCAGTCAACAGCCGGGCGGAGGAGGGCAAGAGACCCAGTACTTC. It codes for CASSQQPGGGGQETQYF.

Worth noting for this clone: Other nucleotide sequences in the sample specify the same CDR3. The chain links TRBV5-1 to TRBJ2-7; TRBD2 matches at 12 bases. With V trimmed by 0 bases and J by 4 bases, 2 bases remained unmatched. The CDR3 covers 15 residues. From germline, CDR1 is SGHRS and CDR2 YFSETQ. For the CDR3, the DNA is TGCGCCAGCAGCTTGGTGACTAGCGGGAGTTACGAGCAGTACTTC. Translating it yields CASSLVTSGSYEQYF. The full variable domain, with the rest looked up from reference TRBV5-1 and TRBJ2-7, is KAGVTQTPRYLIKTRGQQVTLSCSPISGHRSVSWYQQTPGQGLQFLFEYFSETQRNKGNFPGRFSGRQFSNSRSEMNVSTLELGDSALYLCASSLVTSGSYEQYFGPGTRLTVT.

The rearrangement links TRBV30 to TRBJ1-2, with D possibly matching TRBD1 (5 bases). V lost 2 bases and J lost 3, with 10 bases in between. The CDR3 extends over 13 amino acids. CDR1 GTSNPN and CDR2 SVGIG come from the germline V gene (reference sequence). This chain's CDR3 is CAWSRGEDYGYTF. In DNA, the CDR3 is TGTGCCTGGAGTAGAGGGGAAGACTATGGCTACACCTTC.

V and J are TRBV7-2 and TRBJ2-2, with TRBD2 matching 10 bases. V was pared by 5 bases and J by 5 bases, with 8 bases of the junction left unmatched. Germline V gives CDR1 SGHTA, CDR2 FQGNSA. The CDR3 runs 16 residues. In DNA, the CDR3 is TGTGCCAGCAGCCCTCCTAGCGGGAGAGTAACCGGGGAGCTGTTTTTT. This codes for CASSPPSGRVTGELFF.

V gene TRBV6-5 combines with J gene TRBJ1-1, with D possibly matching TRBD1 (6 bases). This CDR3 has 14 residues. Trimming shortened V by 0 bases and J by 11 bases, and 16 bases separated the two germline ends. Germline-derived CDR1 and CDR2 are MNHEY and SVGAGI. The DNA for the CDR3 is TGTGCCAGCAGTTACTCATCGAGGGGGGAGGCCGCTTTCTTT. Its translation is CASSYSSRGEAAFF.

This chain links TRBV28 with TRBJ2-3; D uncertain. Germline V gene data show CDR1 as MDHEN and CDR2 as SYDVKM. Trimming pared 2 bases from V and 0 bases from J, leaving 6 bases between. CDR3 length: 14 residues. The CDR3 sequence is CASSLVDSTDTQYF. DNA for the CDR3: TGTGCCAGCAGTTTAGTGGACAGCACAGATACGCAGTATTTT.

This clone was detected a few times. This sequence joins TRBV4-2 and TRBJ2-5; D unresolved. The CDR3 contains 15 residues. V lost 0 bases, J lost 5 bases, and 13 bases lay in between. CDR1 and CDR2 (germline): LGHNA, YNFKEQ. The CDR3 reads CASSQDRVTRETQYF. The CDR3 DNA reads TGTGCCAGCAGCCAAGATCGGGTCACCCGGGAGACCCAGTACTTC.